Sequencing of this TCR beta chain was carried out in a study of early T cells in non-severe SARS-CoV-2 infection. Overall study findings and caveats: Matches to VDJdb favored anti-spike CD8 responses and missed private and CD4 specificities.

Trimming shortened V by 3 bases and J by 9 bases, and 10 bases separated the two germline ends. Germline V gene data show CDR1 as SGHNT and CDR2 as YYREEE (reference sequence). There are 12 residues in the CDR3. TCRdb re-called the 5' RACE reads through MiXCR, storing one row per CDR3 protein. The data hold some 98,000 distinct CDR3 sequences, with 16% observed a single time. This clonotype was seen many times. Its antigen is currently unknown. Sequences were obtained from whole blood. The chain carries TRBV5-4 and TRBJ2-1, with unresolved D. This TCR derives from an adult who was a healthcare worker with PCR-confirmed SARS-CoV-2 infection or an uninfected control (not recorded which). The CDR3 loop is CASSSLGAEQFF. The CDR3, as DNA: TGTGCCAGCAGCTCTCTTGGCGCTGAGCAGTTCTTC.